This T cell receptor (beta chain) was documented in a study of T cells after somatic rescue of genetic block (dated by TCRdb to 2020 to 2022). With regard to the full study: The study assessed how robust, over the long term, a T-cell system was when the system had developed through somatic rescue of a genetic block in T-cell development.

Counted from cysteine to phenylalanine, this CDR3 has 14 amino acids. Just CDR3 DNA is preserved here, 42 bases in frame from base 1. In the germline V gene, CDR1 corresponds to SGHRS and CDR2 to YFSETQ. At the junction V is shortened by 0 bases and J by 2 bases, with 7 bases in between. The library came from the immunoSEQ multiplex PCR assay. TCRdb carries this immuneACCESS record with in-frame sequences only. Its versions omit some clonotypes, under half of them owing to an unresolved V gene in the studies checked, with the rest unexplained. This sample comprises around 70,000 clones, 85% to 95% of them detected only once. The ten most abundant clones make up about 3% of the sample. Notes on this clone: Its specific antigen is unknown. Base qualities are not provided; no much larger clone lies one nucleotide away.

The clonotype was recovered from a man aged 35 to 55. The sequencing sample was made of peripheral blood mononuclear cells (PBMCs). The chain joins TRBV5-1 to TRBJ2-3; no D segment can be confidently identified. The CDR3 sequence is CASSLETPTDTQYF. The sequenced DNA: TGCGCCAGCAGCTTGGAGACTCCCACAGATACGCAGTATTTT. The entire variable domain, with the stretches around the CDR3 drawn from the reference TRBV5-1 and TRBJ2-3 proteins, is KAGVTQTPRYLIKTRGQQVTLSCSPISGHRSVSWYQQTPGQGLQFLFEYFSETQRNKGNFPGRFSGRQFSNSRSEMNVSTLELGDSALYLCASSLETPTDTQYFGPGTRLTVL.